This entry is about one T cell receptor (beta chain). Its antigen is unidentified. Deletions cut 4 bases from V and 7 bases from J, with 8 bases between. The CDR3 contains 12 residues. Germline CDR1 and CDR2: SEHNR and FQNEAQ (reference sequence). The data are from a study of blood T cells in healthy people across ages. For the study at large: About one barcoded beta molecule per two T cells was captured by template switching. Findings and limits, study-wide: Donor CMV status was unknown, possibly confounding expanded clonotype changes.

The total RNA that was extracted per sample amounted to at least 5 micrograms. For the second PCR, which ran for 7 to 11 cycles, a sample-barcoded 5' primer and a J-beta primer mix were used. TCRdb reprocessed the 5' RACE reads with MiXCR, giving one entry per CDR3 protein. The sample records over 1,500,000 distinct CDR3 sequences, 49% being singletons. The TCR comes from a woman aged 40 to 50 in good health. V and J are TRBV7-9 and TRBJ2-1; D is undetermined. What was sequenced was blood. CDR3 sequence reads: CASSYEPNEQFF. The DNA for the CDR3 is TGTGCCAGCAGCTACGAACCAAATGAGCAGTTCTTC.